The next 27 T cell receptor beta chains were all read from a single sample in a study of OX40 agonist ivuxolimab in advanced cancers. TCRdb's copy holds only in-frame clones and misses some; the assay was immunoSEQ multiplex PCR. This sample has tens of thousands of clones, with over 75% found just once. Material: CD4+ or CD8+ T cells sorted from blood, obtained in a trial of the OX40 agonist ivuxolimab. The receptors originated from an adult with an advanced solid tumor such as melanoma, head and neck, liver or kidney cancer.

This clone was recorded only once. The chain recombines TRBV5-1 with TRBJ1-1; 7 bases fit TRBD1. The ends lost 7 bases at V and 3 bases at J; junction bases unmatched: 9. Germline CDR1 SGHRS, CDR2 YFSETQ. CDR3 length equals 14 residues. CDR3 bases: TGCGCCAGCCGACAGGGCCCAACAGACACTGAAGCTTTCTTT. This codes for CASRQGPTDTEAFF. The whole variable domain, filled in from reference TRBV5-1 and TRBJ1-1, reads KAGVTQTPRYLIKTRGQQVTLSCSPISGHRSVSWYQQTPGQGLQFLFEYFSETQRNKGNFPGRFSGRQFSNSRSEMNVSTLELGDSALYLCASRQGPTDTEAFFGQGTRLTVV.

The chain has TRBV5-4 and TRBJ2-7, with D tentatively TRBD1 (5 bases). CDR3 size: 16 residues. Trimming shortened V by 4 bases and J by 3 bases, and 20 bases separated the two germline ends. Germline-derived CDR1 and CDR2 are SGHNT and YYREEE (reference sequence). CDR3 protein: CASSQDTTGPFYEQYF. The CDR3 nucleotides read TGTGCCAGCAGCCAAGATACCACAGGCCCTTTCTACGAGCAGTACTTC.

The chain recombines TRBV6-6 with TRBJ2-2; weak D call: TRBD1 (6 bases). Trimming shortened V by 2 bases and J by 5 bases, and 12 bases separated the two germline ends. This CDR3 comprises 15 residues. CDR1 MNHNY and CDR2 SVGAGI come from the germline V gene (reference sequence). CDR3 loop: CASSYDTGRTGELFF. The CDR3 nucleotides read TGTGCCAGCAGTTACGACACAGGGCGGACCGGGGAGCTGTTTTTT.

The chain combines TRBV11-1 with TRBJ1-6; no reliable D call. Germline V lookup: CDR1 SGHAT, CDR2 FQDESV (reference sequence). V was clipped by 5 bases and J by 12 bases, with 17 bases between them. This CDR3 is 14 amino acids long. In DNA form, the CDR3 reads TGTGCCAGCAGCCCCCGGCGGACCTTTCAACCCCTCCACTTT. This encodes CASSPRRTFQPLHF.

This clone occurred a few times. The V and J genes are TRBV11-2 and TRBJ2-1; TRBD2 matches at 8 bases. J was trimmed by 5 bases and V by 5 bases; bases with no gene match: 8. Per germline, CDR1 SGHAT and CDR2 FQNNGV. The CDR3 is 15 amino acids. CDR3 amino acids: CASSQSGSINNEQFF. The DNA of the CDR3 is TGTGCCAGCAGCCAGAGCGGGAGTATCAACAATGAGCAGTTCTTC.

The chain couples TRBV5-1 to TRBJ1-1; D may be TRBD1 (6 bases). This CDR3 has 14 residues. Germline CDR1 reads SGHRS; CDR2 reads YFSETQ. Trimming removed 3 bases at V and 1 base at J, with 10 bases between. The CDR3 nucleotides read TGCGCCAGCAGCTACCACAGGGCGAACACTGAAGCTTTCTTT. It translates to CASSYHRANTEAFF.

The sample holds a few counts of this clone. This chain links TRBV18 with TRBJ2-5; D remains unclear. V shed 6 bases and J shed 5 bases, with 10 bases lying between them. The CDR3 has 12 residues. Per germline, CDR1 KGHSH and CDR2 LQKENI. CDR3 loop: CASSLLRETQYF. The CDR3 DNA is TGTGCCAGCTCTCTCCTCCGGGAGACCCAGTACTTC.

A word on this clone: One junction end disagrees with the germline gene, perhaps due to a read error. This sequence joins TRBV7-9 and TRBJ1-1, with 8 bases fitting TRBD1. The germline V gene encodes CDR1 SEHNR and CDR2 FQNEAQ (reference sequence). This CDR3 spans 16 amino acids. CDR3 in DNA: TGTGTCAGCAGCTCGGGACAGGTGAGAATGAACACTGAAGCTTTCTTT. Residues: CVSSSGQVRMNTEAFF.

The rearrangement joins TRBV19 to TRBJ1-2; D not certain. The CDR3 length is 13 residues. CDR1 and CDR2 (germline): LNHDA, SQIVND (reference sequence). V shed 10 bases and J shed 7 bases, with 19 bases lying between them. CDR3 in DNA: TGTGCCATAAGAACTGGGCAGGAGGGTGGCTACACCTTC. As protein: CAIRTGQEGGYTF.

The rearrangement joins TRBV2 to TRBJ1-5; tentative D call: TRBD1 (5 bases). With 2 bases removed from V and 3 bases from J, the gap between germline ends came to 11 bases. CDR1 and CDR2 from the germline V gene are SNHLY and FYNNEI. The CDR3 length is 15 residues. CDR3 sequence reads: CASSEMAGNNQPQHF. DNA of the CDR3: TGTGCCAGCAGTGAAATGGCAGGGAACAATCAGCCCCAGCATTTT.

V usage is TRBV27 and J usage is TRBJ2-7, with D possibly matching TRBD1 (6 bases). This CDR3 region has 17 residues. Germline CDR1 reads MNHEY; CDR2 reads SMNVEV (reference sequence). The V end was cut by 8 bases, the J end by 0 bases, with 23 bases between. The CDR3 bases are TGTGCCAGCCTTTACCGGATCGACAGGAATAGCTCCTACGAGCAGTACTTC. Translated: CASLYRIDRNSSYEQYF.

This rearrangement joins TRBV10-3 to TRBJ2-1; D may be TRBD2 (6 bases). CDR1 and CDR2 (germline): ENHRY, SYGVKD. There are 15 residues in the CDR3. V lost 5 bases to trimming and J lost 3 bases, with 14 bases between them. The CDR3 here is CAISLSSDLYNEQFF. Written as DNA, the CDR3 is TGTGCCATCAGTTTATCTAGCGATCTCTACAATGAGCAGTTCTTC.

This chain connects TRBV5-5 to TRBJ1-6; 10 bases agree with TRBD1. The CDR3 contains 16 residues. Germline CDR1 reads SGHKS; CDR2 reads YYEKEE (reference sequence). The V segment lost 2 bases and the J segment 8 bases; nucleotides outside the gene matches: 7. The DNA of the CDR3 is TGTGCCAGCAGCTTCGGCGTGGGGACAGGGGATTCACCCCTCCACTTT. Protein: CASSFGVGTGDSPLHF.

For this clone: One junction end disagrees with the germline gene, perhaps due to a read error. The gene calls are TRBV7-2 and TRBJ1-5, with D possibly matching TRBD1 (6 bases). CDR1 SGHTA and CDR2 FQGNSA come from the germline V gene. CDR3 length: 14 amino acids. The CDR3 protein is CAGSLQGGNQPQHF. CDR3 sequence (DNA): TGTGCCGGCAGCTTACAGGGTGGCAATCAGCCCCAGCATTTT.

V and J are TRBV6-5 and TRBJ1-3, with D maybe TRBD1 (5 bases). Germline V gene sequence: CDR1 MNHEY, CDR2 SVGAGI. The CDR3 loop spans 14 amino acids. Trimming stripped 5 bases from V and 0 bases from J, with 8 bases between. CDR3 in amino acids: CASSGGDSGNTIYF. Written as DNA, the CDR3 is TGTGCCAGCAGTGGGGGGGACTCTGGAAACACCATATATTTT.

This chain joins TRBV5-1 and TRBJ2-5; D gene unclear. The CDR3 is made up of 14 amino acids. The ends were cut back, 4 bases at V and 0 bases at J, with 10 bases in the middle. Germline CDR1 reads SGHRS; CDR2 reads YFSETQ. The CDR3 protein is CASSQNWYQETQYF. The DNA for the CDR3 is TGCGCCAGCAGCCAGAACTGGTACCAAGAGACCCAGTACTTC. Based on the CDR3 plus reference TRBV5-1 and TRBJ2-5, the full variable domain is KAGVTQTPRYLIKTRGQQVTLSCSPISGHRSVSWYQQTPGQGLQFLFEYFSETQRNKGNFPGRFSGRQFSNSRSEMNVSTLELGDSALYLCASSQNWYQETQYFGPGTRLLVL.

CDR3 residues: CAWSAGAARGTQYF. The CDR3 DNA sequence: TGTGCCTGGAGCGCAGGGGCCGCGCGAGGGACCCAGTACTTC. The chain uses TRBV30 and TRBJ2-5, with D maybe TRBD1 (6 bases). The CDR3 sequence is 14 residues long. The germline gives CDR1 GTSNPN, CDR2 SVGIG (reference sequence). The germline V and J ends were trimmed by 3 bases and 7 bases, with 18 bases remaining between them.

The gene calls are TRBV7-9 and TRBJ2-3, with 7 bases that match TRBD2. Germline values: CDR1 SEHNR, CDR2 FQNEAQ (reference sequence). With 1 base clipped from V and 4 bases from J, the junction kept 5 bases outside the gene matches. The CDR3 covers 15 residues. CDR3 protein: CASSLVGTIPDTQYF. As DNA, the CDR3 is TGTGCCAGCAGCTTAGTTGGGACTATACCAGATACGCAGTATTTT.

In its sample, this clone was seen a few times. The gene calls are TRBV28 and TRBJ2-5; 11 bases are shared with TRBD1. The CDR3 contains 16 residues. V lost 5 bases and J lost 2; bases outside the gene matches: 7. Germline CDR1 and CDR2: MDHEN and SYDVKM. CDR3 nucleotide sequence: TGTGCCAGCAGTCCCCCGGGGACAGGGGGGCAAGAGACCCAGTACTTC. This gives the protein CASSPPGTGGQETQYF.

Written as DNA, the CDR3 is TGTGCCTGTCACCTCCCAGGAATTAACACTGAAGCTTTCTTT. Amino acid sequence: CACHLPGINTEAFF. The genes are TRBV30 and TRBJ1-1; no definite D call. Germline CDR1 reads GTSNPN; CDR2 reads SVGIG (reference sequence). This CDR3 has 14 residues. V dropped 6 bases and J dropped 2 bases, with 16 bases sitting between them.

The V gene is TRBV5-5, the J gene TRBJ1-1; D ambiguous. Germline V lookup: CDR1 SGHKS, CDR2 YYEKEE (reference sequence). Trimming removed 4 bases from V and 0 bases from J, with 10 bases in between. CDR3 length: 14 residues. The CDR3 bases are TGTGCCAGCAGCAGATGGAGTTTGAACACTGAAGCTTTCTTT. This translates into CASSRWSLNTEAFF.

The chain carries TRBV18 and TRBJ2-3; D may be TRBD2 (6 bases). Germline V lookup: CDR1 KGHSH, CDR2 LQKENI. This CDR3 has 16 amino acids. V was cut by 4 bases and J by 2 bases, with 16 bases left in between. In nucleotides, the CDR3 is TGTGCCAGCTCACAGAGCGGGCCAACACTCACAGATACGCAGTATTTT. This gives the protein CASSQSGPTLTDTQYF. Full variable domain (rest looked up from reference TRBV18 and TRBJ2-3): NAGVMQNPRHLVRRRGQEARLRCSPMKGHSHVYWYRQLPEEGLKFMVYLQKENIIDESGMPKERFSAEFPKEGPSILRIQQVVRGDSAAYFCASSQSGPTLTDTQYFGPGTRLTVL.

V usage is TRBV7-3 and J usage is TRBJ2-1; 13 positions agree with TRBD2. Trimming at V came to 5 bases and at J to 0 bases, leaving 1 base not matched to a gene. Germline V gene data show CDR1 as SGHTA and CDR2 as FQGTGA. CDR3 length equals 16 residues. The CDR3 here is CASSRTSGSSYNEQFF. In DNA form, the CDR3 reads TGTGCCAGCAGCCGGACTAGCGGGAGCTCCTACAATGAGCAGTTCTTC.

The rearrangement links TRBV28 to TRBJ2-6, with D hard to call. Trimming took 5 bases from V and 0 from J, leaving 8 bases between them. CDR1 is MDHEN and CDR2 is SYDVKM in the germline V gene. The CDR3 totals 15 residues. The CDR3 DNA sequence: TGTGCCAGCAGTCAATTCCGCTCTGGGGCCAACGTCCTGACTTTC. This encodes CASSQFRSGANVLTF. The complete variable domain, with remaining parts taken from reference TRBV28 and TRBJ2-6, reads DVKVTQSSRYLVKRTGEKVFLECVQDMDHENMFWYRQDPGLGLRLIYFSYDVKMKEKGDIPEGYSVSREKKERFSLILESASTNQTSMYLCASSQFRSGANVLTFGAGSRLTVL.

J is TRBJ2-6 and V is TRBV6-1; D not certain. V was cut by 6 bases and J by 3 bases, with 12 bases left in between. The CDR3 is made up of 15 amino acids. The germline CDR1 and CDR2 sequences are MNHNS and SASEGT. In DNA, the CDR3 is TGTGCCAGCAGCCCCGGGCGCTTTGGGGCCAACGTCCTGACTTTC. As protein: CASSPGRFGANVLTF.

The J gene is TRBJ1-1, the V gene TRBV19; TRBD1 aligns across 9 bases. This CDR3 is built from 15 residues. CDR1 is LNHDA and CDR2 is SQIVND in the germline V gene (reference sequence). With 5 bases clipped from V and 3 bases from J, the junction kept 7 bases outside the gene matches. The CDR3 reads CASSSWTGADTEAFF. CDR3 bases: TGTGCCAGTAGTTCCTGGACAGGGGCGGACACTGAAGCTTTCTTT.

This chain connects TRBV11-3 to TRBJ2-7; D is unclear. Trimming stripped 0 bases from V and 4 bases from J, with 4 bases between. This CDR3 comprises 12 residues. The germline gives CDR1 SGHNT, CDR2 YENEEA. This CDR3 is CASSLDGYEQYF. The CDR3 nucleotides are TGTGCCAGCAGCTTAGACGGGTACGAGCAGTACTTC.